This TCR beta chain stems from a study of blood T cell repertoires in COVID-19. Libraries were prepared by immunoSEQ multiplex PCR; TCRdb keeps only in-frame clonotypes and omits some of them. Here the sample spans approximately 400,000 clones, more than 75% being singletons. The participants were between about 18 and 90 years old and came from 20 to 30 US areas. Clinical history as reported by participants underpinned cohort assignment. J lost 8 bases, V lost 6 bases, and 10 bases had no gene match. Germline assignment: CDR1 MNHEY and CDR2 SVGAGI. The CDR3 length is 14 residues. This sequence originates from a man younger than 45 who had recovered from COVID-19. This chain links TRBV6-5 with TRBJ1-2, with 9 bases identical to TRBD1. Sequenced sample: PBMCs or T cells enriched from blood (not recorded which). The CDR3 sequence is CASRDWDREGGYTF. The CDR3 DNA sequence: TGTGCCAGCAGAGATTGGGACAGGGAGGGAGGCTACACCTTC.